This T cell receptor beta chain stems from a study of blood T cell repertoires in COVID-19. For the study at large: Sources were T cells, B-cell-depleted T cells, or PBMCs; the material itself was cDNA or gDNA.

The length of the CDR3 is 18 residues. J gave up 4 bases and V 4 bases, and 11 bases lay outside the gene matches. Germline V gene lookup returns CDR1 SGHTA and CDR2 FQGNSA. Clones were sequenced by immunoSEQ multiplex PCR, and TCRdb holds only the in-frame ones, with some missing. The profile shows approximately 360,000 clones, 88% of them singletons. Recruitment covered 20 to 25 US areas and drew participants whose ages spanned about 18 to 89 years. In assigning cohorts, the study relied on participant-reported clinical history. The chain is built from TRBV7-2 and TRBJ2-1; TRBD2 agrees at 12 bases. The sample comprised PBMCs or T cells enriched from blood (not recorded which). The sequence came from a woman in her thirties with acute COVID-19. CDR3: CASSSARTSGGIYNEQFF. The CDR3 DNA is TGTGCCAGCAGCTCCGCCCGTACTAGCGGGGGGATTTACAATGAGCAGTTCTTC.